Listed below are T cell receptor beta chains from one sample, sequenced in a study of tumor-infiltrating lymphocytes in primary liver carcinoma. TCRdb re-called the multiplex PCR reads with MiXCR, one entry per CDR3 protein. The table lists roughly 120,000 distinct CDR3 sequences, around 60% of them singletons, with 7% to 10% in the top ten. Sequencing was done on a sample of liver tumor tissue from sampling region 3. These receptors came from a woman aged 60-70 years with primary liver carcinoma and hepatitis B virus infection. Both conserved end residues are part of each CDR3. A D gene is named only where the DNA matches it firmly. Only part of the rows carry a size: once, few, many, or a class if the clone is expanded.

d_gene	abundance	v_gene	j_gene	CDR3aa	CDR3nt
.	.	TRBV20-1	TRBJ2-1	CSAVSGNEQFF	TGCAGTGCTGTATCGGGAAATGAGCAGTTCTTC
TRBD1	.	TRBV12-3/TRBV12-4	TRBJ2-1	CASSSYRGVGSTSSCNGQFF	TGTGCCAGCAGTTCATACAGGGGAGTGGGATCCACAAGCTCCTGCAATGGGCAGTTCTTC
.	once	TRBV29-1	TRBJ2-7	CSASMAENEQYF	TGTAGCGCCTCAATGGCGGAGAACGAGCAGTACTTC
TRBD1	.	TRBV6-5	TRBJ2-7	CACSYSAPGQTSYEQYF	TGTGCCTGCAGTTATTCCGCCCCGGGACAGACCTCCTACGAGCAGTACTTC
.	.	TRBV11-2	TRBJ2-7	CASSLEGGGPAMQYF	TGTGCCAGCAGTTTAGAGGGGGGGGGACCAGCGATGCAGTACTTC
.	.	TRBV5-5	TRBJ2-2	CASSVQENTGELFF	TGTGCCAGCAGCGTACAGGAGAACACCGGGGAGCTATTTTTT
.	many	TRBV6-1	TRBJ1-1	CASSAQVGGLAFF	TGTGCCAGCAGTGCCCAGGTGGGGGGTTTGGCTTTCTTT
.	few	TRBV11-3	TRBJ2-3	CASSFRASTDMRYF	TGTGCCAGCAGCTTCAGGGCTAGCACAGATATGCGGTATTTT
.	.	TRBV11-3	TRBJ2-1	CTSSLEGDDNEQFF	TGTACCAGCAGCTTAGAAGGGGATGATAATGAGCAGTTCTTC
.	few	TRBV7-8	TRBJ1-2	CASSLAETVGGYTF	TGTGCCAGCAGCTTAGCCGAGACAGTGGGAGGCTACACCTTC
.	.	TRBV5-4	TRBJ1-1	CASSLNQRRNTEAFF	TGTGCTAGCAGCTTGAATCAGAGGAGGAACACTGAAGCTTTCTTT
.	.	TRBV6-5	TRBJ1-1	CVSKGMYTEAFF	TGTGTCAGCAAGGGGATGTACACTGAAGCTTTCTTT
.	.	TRBV29-1	TRBJ2-3	CSVEASSTDTQYF	TGCAGCGTTGAGGCTAGCAGTACAGATACGCAATATTTT
.	.	TRBV11-3	TRBJ1-1	CTSSPRGGEVRAFF	TGTACCAGTAGCCCTAGGGGAGGGGAGGTTCGCGCTTTCTTT
TRBD1	.	TRBV4-1	TRBJ1-2	CTSSQQGQGGNGYTF	TGCACTAGCAGCCAGCAAGGCCAGGGGGGGAATGGCTACACCTTC
TRBD2	.	TRBV12-3/TRBV12-4	TRBJ2-1	CAITRARGDYNEQFF	TGTGCCATCACCCGAGCCCGGGGGGACTACAATGAACAGTTCTTC
.	.	TRBV7-9	TRBJ2-5	CASSRGGQGETQYF	TGTGCCAGCAGCCGCGGGGGCCAAGGAGAGACCCAGTACTTC
.	.	TRBV5-4	TRBJ1-1	CASTLTTLGDTEAFF	TGTGCCAGCACCTTGACTACTTTGGGTGACACTGAAGCTTTCTTT
.	.	TRBV29-1	TRBJ2-5	CSVEGSTGRGETQYF	TGCAGTGTTGAAGGTTCCACAGGGAGAGGAGAGACCCAGTACTTC
.	medium-sized	TRBV11-2	TRBJ2-7	CASSFLQGPSYEQYF	TGTGCCAGCAGCTTTCTACAGGGACCCTCCTACGAGCAGTACTTC
.	.	TRBV11-2	TRBJ2-7	CASISGQLYEQYF	TGTGCCAGCATCTCAGGCCAGCTATACGAGCAGTACTTC
TRBD2	.	TRBV15	TRBJ2-3	CATSRAAGGPPDTQYF	TGTGCCACCAGCAGAGCAGCGGGAGGGCCGCCAGATACGCAGTATTTT
.	medium-sized	TRBV5-1	TRBJ2-7	CASSLLSQGYEQYF	TGCGCCAGCAGCTTGTTATCACAAGGCTACGAGCAGTACTTC
TRBD2	.	TRBV11-2	TRBJ2-5	CASSSRTSGWTSTQYF	TGTGCCAGTAGCTCGCGGACTAGCGGTTGGACATCGACCCAGTACTTC
TRBD1	once	TRBV6-5	TRBJ2-7	CASLPGQGSNERYF	TGTGCCAGTCTTCCGGGACAGGGCTCGAACGAGCGGTACTTC